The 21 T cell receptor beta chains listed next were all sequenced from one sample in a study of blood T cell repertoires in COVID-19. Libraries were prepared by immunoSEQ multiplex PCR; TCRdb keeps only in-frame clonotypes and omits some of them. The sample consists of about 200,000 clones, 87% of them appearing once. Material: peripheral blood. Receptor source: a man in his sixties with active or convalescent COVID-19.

CDR3 region: CASRNYQETQYF. For the CDR3, the DNA is TGTGCCAGCAGGAACTACCAAGAGACCCAGTACTTC. This chain uses TRBV12-3 or TRBV12-4 with TRBJ2-5, with D uncertain. The CDR3 extends over 12 amino acids. V was pared by 6 bases and J by 0 bases, with 5 bases between.

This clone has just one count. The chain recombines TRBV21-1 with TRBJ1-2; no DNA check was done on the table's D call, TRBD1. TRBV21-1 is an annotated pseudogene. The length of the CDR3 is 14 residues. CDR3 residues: CASSKRYRPRGYTF. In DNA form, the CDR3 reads TGTGCCAGCAGCAAACGGTACAGGCCTCGAGGCTACACCTTC.

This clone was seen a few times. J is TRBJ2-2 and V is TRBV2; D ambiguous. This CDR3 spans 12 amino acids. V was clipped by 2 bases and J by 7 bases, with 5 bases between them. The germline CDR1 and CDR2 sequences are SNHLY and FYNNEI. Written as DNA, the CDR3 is TGTGCCAGCAGTGAACCCATCGGGGAGCTGTTTTTT. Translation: CASSEPIGELFF.

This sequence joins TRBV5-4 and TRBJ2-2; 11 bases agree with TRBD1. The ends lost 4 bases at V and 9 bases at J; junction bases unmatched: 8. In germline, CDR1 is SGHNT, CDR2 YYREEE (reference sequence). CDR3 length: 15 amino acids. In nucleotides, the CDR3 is TGTGCCAGCAGCCTCGGACAGGGGGCTCAGTGGGAGCTGTTTTTT. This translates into CASSLGQGAQWELFF.

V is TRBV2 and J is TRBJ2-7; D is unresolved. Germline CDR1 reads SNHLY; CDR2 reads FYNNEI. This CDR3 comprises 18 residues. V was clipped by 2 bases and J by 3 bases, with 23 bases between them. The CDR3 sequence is CASSERLIGTVLYYEQYF. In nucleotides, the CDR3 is TGTGCCAGCAGTGAAAGACTGATAGGCACCGTACTTTACTACGAGCAGTACTTC.

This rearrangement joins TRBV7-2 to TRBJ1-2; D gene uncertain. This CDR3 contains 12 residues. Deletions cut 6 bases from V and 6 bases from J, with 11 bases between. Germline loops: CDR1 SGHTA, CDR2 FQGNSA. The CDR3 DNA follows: TGTGCCAGCAGTTTTGCCCGAGATGGCTACACCTTC. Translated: CASSFARDGYTF.

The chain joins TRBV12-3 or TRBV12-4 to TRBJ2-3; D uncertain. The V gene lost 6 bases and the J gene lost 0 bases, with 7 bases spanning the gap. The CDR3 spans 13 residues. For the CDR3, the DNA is TGTGCCAGCAGCGACATTAGCACAGATACGCAGTATTTT. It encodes CASSDISTDTQYF.

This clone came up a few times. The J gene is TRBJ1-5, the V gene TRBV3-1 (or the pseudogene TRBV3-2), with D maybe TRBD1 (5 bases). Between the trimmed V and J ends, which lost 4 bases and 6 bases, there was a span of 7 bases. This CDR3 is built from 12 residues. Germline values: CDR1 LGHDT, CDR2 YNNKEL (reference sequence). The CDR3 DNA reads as TGTGCCAGCAGCCCAAGGGGTCAGCCCCAGCATTTT. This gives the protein CASSPRGQPQHF.

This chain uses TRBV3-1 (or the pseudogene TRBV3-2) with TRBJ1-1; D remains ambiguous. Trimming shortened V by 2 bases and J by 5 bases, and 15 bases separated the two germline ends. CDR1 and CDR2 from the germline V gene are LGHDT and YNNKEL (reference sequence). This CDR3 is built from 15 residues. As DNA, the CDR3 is TGTGCCAGCAGCCAATTTTTCTCCGGAGAGACTGAAGCTTTCTTT. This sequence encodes CASSQFFSGETEAFF.

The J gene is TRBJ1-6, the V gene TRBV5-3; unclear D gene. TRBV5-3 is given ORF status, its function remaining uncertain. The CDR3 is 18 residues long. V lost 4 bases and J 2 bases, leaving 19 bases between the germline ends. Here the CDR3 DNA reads TGTGCCAGAAGCACGGCAGGCCCAAGGAGGCCCTATAATTCACCCCTCCACTTT. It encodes CARSTAGPRRPYNSPLHF.

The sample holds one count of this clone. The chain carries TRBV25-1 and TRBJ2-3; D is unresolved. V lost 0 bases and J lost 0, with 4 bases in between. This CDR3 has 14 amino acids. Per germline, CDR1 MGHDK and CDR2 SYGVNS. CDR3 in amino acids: CASSEYGSTDTQYF. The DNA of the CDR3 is TGTGCCAGCAGTGAATACGGGAGCACAGATACGCAGTATTTT.

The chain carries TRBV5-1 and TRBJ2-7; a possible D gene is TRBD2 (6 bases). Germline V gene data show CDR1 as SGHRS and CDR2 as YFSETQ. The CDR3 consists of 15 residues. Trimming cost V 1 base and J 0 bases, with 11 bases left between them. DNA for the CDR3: TGCGCCAGCAGCTTGCAATCGGGGGTCTCCTACGAGCAGTACTTC. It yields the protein CASSLQSGVSYEQYF.

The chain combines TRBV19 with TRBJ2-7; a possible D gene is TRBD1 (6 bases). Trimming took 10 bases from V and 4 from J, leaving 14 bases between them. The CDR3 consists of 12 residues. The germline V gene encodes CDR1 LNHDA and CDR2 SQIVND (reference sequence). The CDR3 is CATAGEEYEQYF. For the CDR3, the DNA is TGTGCCACCGCAGGGGAAGAGTACGAGCAGTACTTC.

The CDR3 DNA reads as TGTGCCAGTAGTAGAACGGACAGGATCAATGAGCAGTTCTTC. This translates into CASSRTDRINEQFF. V usage is TRBV19 and J usage is TRBJ2-1; TRBD1 matches at 7 bases. With V trimmed by 4 bases and J by 6 bases, 6 bases remained unmatched. This CDR3 has 14 amino acids. Germline assignment: CDR1 LNHDA and CDR2 SQIVND (reference sequence).

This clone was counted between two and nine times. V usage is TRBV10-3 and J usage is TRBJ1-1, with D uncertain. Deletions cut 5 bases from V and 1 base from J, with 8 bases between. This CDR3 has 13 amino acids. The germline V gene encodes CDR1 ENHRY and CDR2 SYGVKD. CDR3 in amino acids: CAISQTPNTEAFF. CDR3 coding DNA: TGTGCCATCAGTCAGACACCGAACACTGAAGCTTTCTTT.

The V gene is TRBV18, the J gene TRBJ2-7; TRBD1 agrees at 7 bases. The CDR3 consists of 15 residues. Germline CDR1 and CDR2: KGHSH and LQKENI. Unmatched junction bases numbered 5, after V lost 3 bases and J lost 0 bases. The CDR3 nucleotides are TGTGCCAGCTCACCCGCGGACAGGAGCTCCTACGAGCAGTACTTC. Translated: CASSPADRSSYEQYF.

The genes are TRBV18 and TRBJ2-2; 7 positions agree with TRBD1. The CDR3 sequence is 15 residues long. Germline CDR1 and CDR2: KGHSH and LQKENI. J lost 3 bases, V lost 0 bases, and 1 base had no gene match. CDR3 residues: CASSPPGTDTGELFF. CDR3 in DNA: TGTGCCAGCTCACCACCCGGGACAGACACCGGGGAGCTGTTTTTT. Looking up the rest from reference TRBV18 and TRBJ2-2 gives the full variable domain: NAGVMQNPRHLVRRRGQEARLRCSPMKGHSHVYWYRQLPEEGLKFMVYLQKENIIDESGMPKERFSAEFPKEGPSILRIQQVVRGDSAAYFCASSPPGTDTGELFFGEGSRLTVL.

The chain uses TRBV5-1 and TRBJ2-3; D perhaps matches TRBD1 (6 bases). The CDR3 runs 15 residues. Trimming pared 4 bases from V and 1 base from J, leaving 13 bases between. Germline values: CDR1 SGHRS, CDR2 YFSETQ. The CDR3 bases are TGCGCCAGCAGCCCCCGGGACACCCGCACAGATACGCAGTATTTT. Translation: CASSPRDTRTDTQYF.

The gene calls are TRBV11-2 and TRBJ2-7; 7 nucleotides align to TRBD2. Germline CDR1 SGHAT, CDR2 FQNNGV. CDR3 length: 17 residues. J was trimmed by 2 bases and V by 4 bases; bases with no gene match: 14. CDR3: CASSSTIVGGDPYEQYF. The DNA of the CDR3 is TGTGCCAGCAGCTCGACAATTGTGGGGGGGGACCCCTACGAGCAGTACTTC.

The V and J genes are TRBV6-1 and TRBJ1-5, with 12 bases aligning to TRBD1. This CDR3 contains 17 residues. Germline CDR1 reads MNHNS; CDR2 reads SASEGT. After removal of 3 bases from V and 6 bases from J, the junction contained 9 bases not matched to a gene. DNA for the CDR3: TGTGCCAGCAGTGACGCCGGAAGGGACAGGGGGCTTCAGCCCCAGCATTTT. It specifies CASSDAGRDRGLQPQHF.

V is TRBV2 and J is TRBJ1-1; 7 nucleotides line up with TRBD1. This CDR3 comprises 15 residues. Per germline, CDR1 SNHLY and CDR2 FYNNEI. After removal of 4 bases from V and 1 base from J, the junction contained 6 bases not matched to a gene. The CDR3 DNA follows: TGTGCCAGCAGTGTCCACAGGGGTAGGAACACTGAAGCTTTCTTT. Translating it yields CASSVHRGRNTEAFF.